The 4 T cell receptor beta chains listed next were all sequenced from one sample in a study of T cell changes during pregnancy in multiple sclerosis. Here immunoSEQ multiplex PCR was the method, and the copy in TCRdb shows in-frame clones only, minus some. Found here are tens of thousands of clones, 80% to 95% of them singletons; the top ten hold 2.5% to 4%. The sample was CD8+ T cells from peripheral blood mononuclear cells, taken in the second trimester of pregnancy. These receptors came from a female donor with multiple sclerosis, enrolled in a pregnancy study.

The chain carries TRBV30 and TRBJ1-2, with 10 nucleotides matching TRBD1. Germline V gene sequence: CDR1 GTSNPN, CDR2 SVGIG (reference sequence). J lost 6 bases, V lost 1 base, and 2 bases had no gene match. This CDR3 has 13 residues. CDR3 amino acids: CAWSAGTGDGYTF. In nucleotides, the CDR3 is TGTGCCTGGAGTGCCGGGACAGGGGATGGCTACACCTTC.

CDR3 coding DNA: TGCAGTGCCCCCCTGACTTATGGCTACACCTTC. Translating gives CSAPLTYGYTF. The chain links TRBV20-1 to TRBJ1-2; D not certain. This CDR3 contains 11 residues. Trimming shortened V by 6 bases and J by 5 bases, and 10 bases separated the two germline ends. Germline CDR1 is DFQATT and CDR2 is SNEGSKA (reference sequence).

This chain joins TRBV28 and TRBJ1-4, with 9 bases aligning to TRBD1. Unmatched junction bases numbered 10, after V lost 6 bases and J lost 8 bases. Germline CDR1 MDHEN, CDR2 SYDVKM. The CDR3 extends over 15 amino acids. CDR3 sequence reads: CASSHGQGLGEKLFF. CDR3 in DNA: TGTGCCAGCAGCCACGGACAGGGGTTAGGGGAAAAACTGTTTTTT.

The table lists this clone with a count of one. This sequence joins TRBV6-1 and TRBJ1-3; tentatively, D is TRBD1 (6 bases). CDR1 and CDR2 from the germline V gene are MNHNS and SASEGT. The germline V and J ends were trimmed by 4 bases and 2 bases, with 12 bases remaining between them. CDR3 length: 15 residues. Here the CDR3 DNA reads TGTGCCAGCAGTGTACAGGGTGGAACTGGAAACACCATATATTTT. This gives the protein CASSVQGGTGNTIYF.